This TCR beta chain was found in a study of cytomegalovirus exposure and HLA in healthy donors (dated by TCRdb to about 2017). In the study overall: An earlier analysis of more than 550 of the donors reported 250 to 350 Gb of sequence data and around 100 million unique TCR beta sequences obtained from about 180 million T cells. An early release that covered about 600 HLA-typed donors contained approximately 320 gigabases of sequencing data and about 84 million unique TCR sequences. Of the roughly 400 genotyped donors, 65% to 90% were placed in the genetic ancestry cluster associated with self-reported Caucasian donors. The aim of the study was to test whether cataloging public T cell receptors could identify signatures of past pathogen exposure. The T cell repertoires of 666 subjects were profiled by immunosequencing and related to cytomegalovirus serostatus. Along with the roughly 710-subject first cohort, a separate validation cohort of over 90 different subjects was used. High-throughput TCR immunosequencing, statistical association of individual TCRs with disease status, and machine learning were combined to predict cytomegalovirus infection status. A later analysis re-analyzed previously published TCR beta repertoires from 500 to 700 donors and added high-resolution HLA genotyping to study TCR occurrence patterns. Rather than using new phenotypic data, the later analysis identified candidate immune exposures from TCR beta sequences and from how often those sequences occurred across donors. In an earlier analysis of about 590 of the donors, high-throughput TCR beta sequencing was used to judge whether each TCR beta V gene segment behaved as functional or pseudogenic. Donor age, sex, ethnicity and CMV serostatus were compiled alongside the repertoire data. A later genetic analysis took genome-wide SNP genotypes for about 55% of the 666 donors and used that subset as a discovery cohort. All discovery cohort repertoires had been generated using a single sequencing platform. Class I and class II HLA loci were covered by the typing at four-digit resolution. The number of donors typed differed by locus, with about 629-640 for A, B, C, DRB1 and DQB1, roughly 550 for DQA1, approximately 580 for DPA1, and approximately 470 for DPB1. Because of strong linkage in the cohort, roughly five DR-DQ haplotypes were treated as single units for association and clustering. Across 398 genotyped donors of the cohort, an average of approximately 200,000 unique TCR beta nucleotide sequences per donor were sequenced, and 15% to 20% of those sequences were non-productive.

Counted from cysteine to phenylalanine, this CDR3 has 19 amino acids. The sequence is cut down to CDR3 DNA, 57 bases in frame from base 1. CDR1 is given as SGHVS and CDR2 as FNYEAQ, both from the germline V gene. Trimming at the junction amounts to 1 base on V and 2 bases on J, and the germline ends lie 21 bases apart. The research as a whole found: Cytomegalovirus status was reported to be diagnosed by the classifier with high specificity and sensitivity in both the original and validation cohorts. In this cohort, only TCR beta chains were sequenced, and detectable features were limited by the absence of alpha or paired-chain data. When HLA alleles, especially DR and DQ, strongly co-occurred, TCR associations were difficult to assign to individual alleles. Most TCR sequences were observed very rarely across donors, whereas some public TCRs were present in many individuals. Some IMGT-functional V segments, including TRBV6-2 and TRBV6-3, could not be distinguished by the 87-base-pair reads and were therefore excluded. Three of the identified cytomegalovirus-associated TCR beta chains were confirmed in vitro to be specific for cytomegalovirus antigens. The authors suggested that the approach could potentially be generalized to other disease states and immunological phenotypes. According to a later analysis, TCR association rates differed among HLA loci, with DRB1 alleles showing the most associated TCRs and HLA-C alleles showing the fewest. A later analysis reported that several top co-occurrence clusters appeared linked to parvovirus B19, influenza, CMV and Epstein-Barr virus. An association between a missense DCLRE1C variant and V-gene and J-gene trimming of TCR beta chains was found in a later genetic analysis and replicated in an independent cohort. A further reported finding was that TCR beta sequences accurately predicted the HLA-A and HLA-B alleles for most subjects in the first cohort. In a later analysis, some 17,000 TCR beta sequences were associated with specific HLA alleles at a false discovery rate of 0.05. Correlated functional status among segregating V segments might reflect linkage disequilibrium, but an unknown experimental factor could not be ruled out. Because some donors lacked HLA typing at each locus, the association tests relied only on the typed subset. Compared with equally common non-associated chains, HLA-associated TCR beta chains in a later analysis were more clonally expanded and had lower generation probabilities. For the cohort, immune exposure information was limited to CMV serostatus. A total of 150 to 200 TCR beta chains were listed by the study as associated with cytomegalovirus. Because counts were too low, 15 to 20 rarely observed V segments, including chromosome 9 orphons, were left out of the earlier analysis of a few hundred of the donors. Compared with the roughly 670-donor mean, donors in an Asian-associated ancestry cluster had fewer N-insertions in productive TCRs, according to a later genetic analysis. A cluster of highly shared sequence variants was judged likely to be a technical artifact of the sequencing pipeline. Presence/absence analyses assumed roughly uniform sequencing depth across donors, an assumption that may not hold. According to a later analysis, most CMV-associated TCR beta chains appeared to be HLA-restricted, and the HLA associations seemed to be driven largely by CMV exposure. In an earlier analysis of over 550 of the donors, most TCR beta V segments were observed in productive rearrangements about 87% or about 30% of the time, broadly matching IMGT annotations.

In total, roughly 670 healthy bone marrow donors made up the cohort. All cohort members were sampled while nominally healthy, although unrecorded immune exposures were likely present. The donor was CMV seronegative and was included in the group of about 400 seronegative cohort members. Each donor provided a peripheral blood sample, and peripheral blood mononuclear cells were used for TCR beta sequencing. Genomic DNA was extracted from the blood cell samples with the Qiagen DNeasy Blood Extraction Kit. Libraries were constructed by the immunoSEQ multiplex PCR assay. A mixture of 60 forward primers for TCR Vbeta segments and 13 reverse primers for TCR Jbeta segments was used in the multiplex PCR. Amplification of the CDR3 region of rearranged TCR beta genes was performed with a multiplex PCR assay on genomic DNA. Amplified TCR beta libraries were sequenced as 87-base-pair reads on the Illumina HiSeq System. On the study's bioinformatics: A later analysis counted approximately 76 million unique TCR beta chains across the 700 or so repertoires, and some 11 million of these chains were shared by at least two donors. Raw reads were error-corrected and collapsed into unique sequences with a nearest-neighbor algorithm that merged closely related sequences to remove PCR and sequencing errors. V, D and J gene segments were assigned by aligning CDR3 sequences to IMGT reference sequences. Each retained sequence needed at least a six-nucleotide match to both a V gene segment and a J gene segment. Rearrangements were classified as productive when the CDR3 lacked stop codons and remained in frame with V and J, and all other rearrangements were classified as non-productive. Following IMGT convention, CDR3 was defined as the stretch from the second conserved V-encoded cysteine to the conserved J-encoded phenylalanine. The earlier analysis of roughly 590 of the donors excluded any sequence lacking an unambiguous match to a single V gene segment. An earlier analysis of several hundred of the donors called V segments functional above 56.7% productive rearrangements and segregating when the between-donor standard deviation exceeded 5%. To diagnose cytomegalovirus status from the catalog of TCR beta chain sequences, a statistical classification framework was built. In a later analysis, TCR nucleotide sequences were compared against IMGT/GENE-DB human TR gene sequences so that V and J genes could be assigned. In a later analysis, CDR3 sequences and most-parsimonious VDJ recombination scenarios were assigned using the TCRdist pipeline. A later analysis defined each TCR beta chain by its CDR3 amino acid sequence plus V-gene family, and excluded reads lacking a unique V-gene family. As a way to deal with suspected cross-contamination and a sequencing artifact, a later analysis dropped approximately 590 nucleotide sequences that were highly shared and had low generation probability. A later analysis calculated a clonal expansion index for each public chain from normalized within-repertoire ranks of inferred template counts. A later analysis computed generation probabilities with a VDJ recombination model fitted to out-of-frame rearrangements, and checked the results against IGoR. In a later analysis, hypergeometric tests were used to score TCR-TCR, TCR-HLA and TCR-CMV co-occurrence, with a repertoire-size bias correction applied to TCR pairs. A later analysis estimated false discovery rates by permuting HLA or CMV assignments 20 times. In a later analysis, co-occurring TCRs were grouped using DBSCAN, and TCRdist sequence similarity was added for clustering within HLA-allele-positive subsets. For co-occurrence clustering, repertoires with fewer than 30,000 or more than 120,000 public chains were excluded, along with 5 or 6 repertoires with anomalous nucleotide sharing. TCRdb retrieved this table from immuneACCESS and kept in-frame rearrangements only. Not all clones are present; in checked studies, unresolved V genes account for under half, and no reason is known for the remainder. The DNA gave D and trimming, while V, J and clone size come from that table. The sample has 250,000 or so clones on record, about 90% of them singletons. Together, the top ten hold 1.7% of the sample.

As regards this clone: Its antigen target is currently unknown. Base quality data are lacking; no much larger clone is found one base away.

The rearranged chain carries TRBV7-6 and TRBJ2-1; TRBD2 is a possible D gene, resting on 6 matching bases. The sequenced sample was PBMCs. The clonotype was recovered from a girl aged 2-10 years in good health and CMV-seronegative. The CDR3 is CASSLDIDGVAEAYNEQFF. The nucleotide sequence reads as follows: TGTGCCAGCAGCTTAGATATCGACGGGGTAGCGGAAGCCTACAATGAGCAGTTCTTC.